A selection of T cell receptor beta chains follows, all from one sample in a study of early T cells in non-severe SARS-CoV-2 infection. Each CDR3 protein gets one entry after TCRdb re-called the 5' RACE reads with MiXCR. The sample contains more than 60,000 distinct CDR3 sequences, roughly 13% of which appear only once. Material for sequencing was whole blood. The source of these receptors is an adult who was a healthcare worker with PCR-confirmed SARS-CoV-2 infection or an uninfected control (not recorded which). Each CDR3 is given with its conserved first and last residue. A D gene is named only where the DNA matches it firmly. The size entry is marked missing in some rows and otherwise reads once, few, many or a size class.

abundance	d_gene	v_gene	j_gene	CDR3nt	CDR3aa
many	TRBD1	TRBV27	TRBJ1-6	TGTGCCAGCAGTTTTGGTAGGACAGGGGAGCTGGCACCCCTCCACTTT	CASSFGRTGELAPLHF
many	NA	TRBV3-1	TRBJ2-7	TGTGCCAGCAGCCAAACGTGGGAGCAGTACTTC	CASSQTWEQYF
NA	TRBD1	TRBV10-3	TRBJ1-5	TGTGCCATCAGTGAGGAGGGGGCGCGAGGTCAGCCCCAGCATTTT	CAISEEGARGQPQHF
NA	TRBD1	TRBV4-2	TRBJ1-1	TGTGCCAGCAGCCAAGATAGGACAGGGGGGAACACTGAAGCTTTCTTT	CASSQDRTGGNTEAFF
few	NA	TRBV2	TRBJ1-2	TGTGCCAGCAGTGATGCGGATTATCCTGGCTACACCTTC	CASSDADYPGYTF
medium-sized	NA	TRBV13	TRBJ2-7	TGTGCCAGCGGGAGTTCCCGAGCCTACGAGCAGTACTTC	CASGSSRAYEQYF
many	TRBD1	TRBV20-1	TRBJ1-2	TGCAGTGCTAGGACCCTCAGGGGGGGCGCCTTTGGCTACACCTTC	CSARTLRGGAFGYTF
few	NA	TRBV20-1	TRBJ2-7	TGCAGTGCTAGAGGCCCAGGGAACTACGAGCAGTACTTC	CSARGPGNYEQYF
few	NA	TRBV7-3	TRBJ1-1	TGTGCCAGCAGCTTATGGCGTGACCCGAACACTGAAGCTTTCTTT	CASSLWRDPNTEAFF
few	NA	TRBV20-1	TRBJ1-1	TGCAGTGCTTCCCGGGGGGGGAGCACTGAAGCTTTCTTT	CSASRGGSTEAFF
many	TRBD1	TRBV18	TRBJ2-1	TGTGCCAGCTCACCGCGAGGGGGCGTTGGGTACAATGAGCAGTTCTTC	CASSPRGGVGYNEQFF
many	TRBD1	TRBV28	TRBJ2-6	TGTGCCAGCAGTCAGGGGCGGTGGGACAGATTTTCTGGGGCCAACGTCCTGACTTTC	CASSQGRWDRFSGANVLTF
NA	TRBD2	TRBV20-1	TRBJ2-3	TGCAGTGCTAGAAAGACTAGCGGCAGCACAGATACGCAGTATTTT	CSARKTSGSTDTQYF
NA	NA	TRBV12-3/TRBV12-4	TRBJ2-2	TGTGCCAGCACCCTAGGGGGGAACACCGGGGAGCTGTTTTTT	CASTLGGNTGELFF
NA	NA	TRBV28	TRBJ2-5	TGTGCCAGCAGTCTCAAGCGGATCCAAGAGACCCAGTACTTC	CASSLKRIQETQYF
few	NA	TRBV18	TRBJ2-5	TGTGCCAGCTCACGAGACCAAGAGACCCAGTACTTC	CASSRDQETQYF
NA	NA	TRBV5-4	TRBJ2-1	TGTGCCAGCAGCCTTCTTCGGGGGTCAGGGTCGGTCAATGAGCAGTTCTTC	CASSLLRGSGSVNEQFF
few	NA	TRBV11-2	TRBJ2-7	TGTGCCAGCAGCTTAGTTATGCAGGGTGGTACCTACGAGCAGTACTTC	CASSLVMQGGTYEQYF